The 21 T cell receptor beta chains listed next were all sequenced from one sample in a study of blood T cells in healthy people across ages. Through a sample-barcoded 5' primer and a J-beta primer mix, a second PCR was run for roughly 6 to 12 cycles. TCRdb itself ran the 5' RACE reads through MiXCR, one entry per CDR3 protein. The table shows 800,000 to 950,000 distinct CDR3 sequences, with about 34% occurring only once. Sequenced sample: blood. The receptors here all came from a man aged 18 to 29 in good health.

This clonotype was observed at least ten times. The chain links TRBV13 to TRBJ2-3; TRBD2 might be the D (5 bases). Deletions cut 4 bases from V and 2 bases from J, with 16 bases between. CDR1 and CDR2 (germline): PRHDT, FYEKMQ (reference sequence). This CDR3 is built from 16 residues. CDR3 DNA sequence: TGTGCCAGCAGCTCAGACGAGGGAGTATCCACAGATACGCAGTATTTT. Protein sequence: CASSSDEGVSTDTQYF.

This clonotype was detected ten times or more. V and J are TRBV5-5 and TRBJ1-5; a possible D gene is TRBD1 (5 bases). This CDR3 comprises 16 residues. V was pared by 4 bases and J by 1 base, with 15 bases between. Germline V gene data show CDR1 as SGHKS and CDR2 as YYEKEE (reference sequence). CDR3 DNA: TGTGCCAGCAGCGGACGACCTGGGGCCAGCAATCAGCCCCAGCATTTT. Protein sequence: CASSGRPGASNQPQHF.

This chain connects TRBV7-6 to TRBJ1-2, with no clear D. This CDR3 region has 14 residues. V was trimmed by 5 bases and J by 0 bases, leaving 10 bases between them. Germline V CDR1 and CDR2: SGHVS, FNYEAQ. The CDR3 bases are TGTGCCAGCAGCGCGAGTAATGCTAACTATGGCTACACCTTC. As protein: CASSASNANYGYTF.

The V gene is TRBV6-2 or TRBV6-3, the J gene TRBJ2-7; D call uncertain. The V gene lost 2 bases and the J gene lost 2 bases, with 13 bases spanning the gap. This CDR3 has 15 residues. The V gene's germline CDR1 is MNHEY and CDR2 SVGEGT. The CDR3 loop is CASSYGAHKTYEQYF. As DNA, the CDR3 is TGTGCCAGCAGTTACGGAGCGCATAAAACCTACGAGCAGTACTTC.

This clonotype was found many times. This chain links TRBV12-3 or TRBV12-4 with TRBJ2-4, with D possibly being TRBD1 or TRBD2 (5 bases each). This CDR3 is 13 amino acids long. V gave up 6 bases and J gave up 9 bases, with 15 bases separating them. In nucleotides, the CDR3 is TGTGCCAGCAGCTATCGGGACGCAGCCATTCAGTACTTC. This codes for CASSYRDAAIQYF.

The rearrangement links TRBV6-5 to TRBJ2-5; 15 nucleotides line up with TRBD2. The length of the CDR3 is 18 residues. The junction had 6 bases not matched to a gene; V was cut back by 3 bases and J by 1 base. From germline, CDR1 is MNHEY and CDR2 SVGAGI. The CDR3 nucleotides are TGTGCCAGCAGTTATAGGGGACTAGCGGGGGGCAGCCAAGAGACCCAGTACTTC. Translated, it gives CASSYRGLAGGSQETQYF.

This clonotype turned up a few times. The rearrangement joins TRBV20-1 to TRBJ2-1; 11 nucleotides agree with TRBD2. TRBJ2-7 explains the end of the DNA better; the J call may be wrong. Germline V gives CDR1 DFQATT, CDR2 SNEGSKA (reference sequence). The CDR3 covers 14 residues. Here the CDR3 reads CSALGLADYNEQYF. The CDR3 DNA follows: TGCAGTGCCCTGGGACTAGCGGACTACAATGAGCAGTACTTC.

This clonotype was observed a handful of times. The J gene is TRBJ1-2, the V gene TRBV20-1, with a tentative D call TRBD1 (5 bases). V lost 0 bases, J lost 6 bases, and 20 bases lay in between. Germline loops: CDR1 DFQATT, CDR2 SNEGSKA (reference sequence). There are 16 residues in the CDR3. CDR3 loop: CSARDLDEARVDGYTF. The CDR3, as DNA: TGCAGTGCTAGAGATCTCGATGAGGCCAGGGTAGATGGCTACACCTTC.

About this clonotype: One base away lies a much larger clone, so this may be a sequencing read error. V usage is TRBV12-3 or TRBV12-4 and J usage is TRBJ1-2; 9 bases align to TRBD1. V shed 5 bases, J shed 5 bases, and the junction held 6 bases outside the gene matches. The CDR3 covers 14 residues. The CDR3 nucleotides read TGTGCCAGCAGTCCGACGACAGGGGGGTATGGCTACACCTTC. As protein: CASSPTTGGYGYTF.

The table lists this clonotype with a few counts. V and J are TRBV6-2 or TRBV6-3 and TRBJ2-7; weak D call: TRBD2 (5 bases). The CDR3 is made up of 14 amino acids. Germline values: CDR1 MNHEY, CDR2 SVGEGT. The V end lost 6 bases, the J end lost 2 bases, and 14 bases lay between the germline ends. The CDR3 DNA reads as TGTGCCAGCAGAACTCAACGGGGTCCCTACGAGCAGTACTTC. This gives the protein CASRTQRGPYEQYF.

The V gene is TRBV5-1, the J gene TRBJ1-2; D is undetermined. Trimming left V 0 bases short and J 6 bases short, with 21 bases between. This CDR3 spans 17 amino acids. Germline V gene lookup returns CDR1 SGHRS and CDR2 YFSETQ. CDR3 sequence (DNA): TGCGCCAGCAGCTTGGCCGAGGCGGGTCGAGGGATTCATGGCTACACCTTC. Amino acid sequence: CASSLAEAGRGIHGYTF.

The chain joins TRBV3-1 to TRBJ2-3; tentative D call: TRBD2 (6 bases). V dropped 0 bases and J dropped 1 base, with 14 bases sitting between them. Germline CDR1 and CDR2: LGHDT and YNNKEL (reference sequence). This CDR3 is 17 amino acids long. The CDR3 loop reads CASSQEVAGLGTDTQYF. For the CDR3, the DNA is TGTGCCAGCAGCCAAGAAGTCGCGGGGCTGGGCACAGATACGCAGTATTTT.

This clonotype was counted between two and nine times. The chain uses TRBV6-5 and TRBJ2-1, with D maybe TRBD2 (6 bases). CDR3 length: 14 amino acids. From germline, CDR1 is MNHEY and CDR2 SVGAGI. With 7 bases removed from V and 6 bases from J, the gap between germline ends came to 16 bases. Here the CDR3 reads CASIPWVGGNEQFF. As DNA, the CDR3 is TGTGCCAGCATTCCTTGGGTGGGGGGCAATGAGCAGTTCTTC.

The sample holds many counts of this clonotype. V and J are TRBV28 and TRBJ1-2; a possible D gene is TRBD1 (5 bases). Germline V gives CDR1 MDHEN, CDR2 SYDVKM. This CDR3 comprises 14 residues. V dropped 5 bases and J dropped 6 bases, with 16 bases sitting between them. CDR3 sequence reads: CASSPQGRDHGYTF. CDR3 bases: TGTGCCAGCAGTCCCCAGGGACGCGACCATGGCTACACCTTC.

The chain uses TRBV7-8 and TRBJ2-3; D remains ambiguous. V was shortened by 4 bases and J by 5 bases, with 16 bases between the two germline ends. CDR3 length equals 15 residues. Germline V gene data show CDR1 as SGHVS and CDR2 as FQNEAQ. The CDR3 spells CASSSRLHAGDTQYF. Here the CDR3 DNA reads TGTGCCAGCAGCTCGAGGCTGCACGCCGGAGATACGCAGTATTTT.

The count of this clonotype is one. The chain is built from TRBV6-8 and TRBJ1-2; D might be TRBD1 (6 bases). Germline CDR1 is MNHGY and CDR2 is SAAAGT. V lost 6 bases, J lost 3 bases, and 14 bases lay in between. The CDR3 runs 14 residues. This CDR3 reads CASRRSDSYYGYTF. In nucleotides, the CDR3 is TGTGCCAGCAGGCGCTCGGACAGCTACTATGGCTACACCTTC.

A few counts support this clonotype. The chain links TRBV12-3 or TRBV12-4 to TRBJ1-2, with D tentatively TRBD1 (5 bases). V gave up 3 bases and J gave up 4 bases, with 18 bases separating them. This CDR3 comprises 16 residues. CDR3 sequence: CASSFLGGSAGYGYTF. The CDR3 DNA reads as TGTGCCAGCAGTTTCCTCGGGGGTAGTGCGGGCTATGGCTACACCTTC.

This clonotype has only a few counts. The chain carries TRBV6-2 or TRBV6-3 and TRBJ2-5; D is unresolved. The CDR3 has 16 amino acids. V was trimmed by 2 bases and J by 5 bases, leaving 18 bases between them. Germline CDR1 is MNHEY and CDR2 is SVGEGT. The CDR3 loop reads CASSYGSAGPRETQYF. CDR3 nucleotide sequence: TGTGCCAGCAGTTACGGTTCGGCAGGCCCGCGGGAGACCCAGTACTTC.

The CDR3 DNA reads as TGTGCCAGCAGTCCAAACTACAAGGATTCACCCCTCCACTTT. Translation: CASSPNYKDSPLHF. The chain combines TRBV12-3 or TRBV12-4 with TRBJ1-6, with D hard to call. There are 14 residues in the CDR3. The ends were cut back, 5 bases at V and 8 bases at J, with 13 bases in the middle.

The sample holds a few counts of this clonotype. The J gene is TRBJ2-7, the V gene TRBV20-1; 11 bases map to TRBD2. The CDR3 is 15 residues long. The V gene's germline CDR1 is DFQATT and CDR2 SNEGSKA (reference sequence). V lost 5 bases to trimming and J lost 5 bases; unmatched junction nucleotides: 11. The CDR3 DNA is TGCAGTGCTTCGAAACGTAGCGGGGGGGAACACGAGCAGTACTTC. This codes for CSASKRSGGEHEQYF.

This clonotype was counted many times. The chain combines TRBV5-1 with TRBJ1-6; 8 bases align to TRBD1. CDR1 is SGHRS and CDR2 is YFSETQ in the germline V gene. V was clipped by 0 bases and J by 7 bases; unmatched bases: 6. The CDR3 length is 16 residues. In nucleotides, the CDR3 is TGCGCCAGCAGCTTGGGATCCGGGACAGGCAATTCACCCCTCCACTTT. It translates to CASSLGSGTGNSPLHF. The full variable domain, completed using reference TRBV5-1 and TRBJ1-6, is KAGVTQTPRYLIKTRGQQVTLSCSPISGHRSVSWYQQTPGQGLQFLFEYFSETQRNKGNFPGRFSGRQFSNSRSEMNVSTLELGDSALYLCASSLGSGTGNSPLHFGNGTRLTVT.